The 3 T cell receptor beta chains below were found in one sample sequenced in a study of human T cells and chemical hapten exposure. The sample's time point: patch test 3, about 24 weeks after DPC sensitization. The sample's treatment: therapeutic diphenylcyclopropenone sensitization with weekly scalp DPC. It was from unfractionated whole blood that total RNA was extracted. TCRdb reprocessed the RACE reads with MiXCR, giving one entry per CDR3 protein. The sample yields fewer than 40,000 distinct CDR3 sequences, about 13% seen once. This sample comprised whole blood, obtained in connection with sensitization to the hapten diphenylcyclopropenone (DPC). Receptors originate from a woman between 40 and 50 years old with alopecia areata. Some clones in this sample may be carry-over from other donors' samples.

This clonotype was picked up a small number of times. The chain couples TRBV3-1 to TRBJ1-1; D is unclear. Germline CDR1 is LGHDT and CDR2 is YNNKEL (reference sequence). The CDR3 extends over 14 amino acids. V lost 5 bases to trimming and J lost 0 bases, with 10 bases between them. Here the CDR3 DNA reads TGTGCCAGCAGCTACGGAAGTTTGAACACTGAAGCTTTCTTT. Protein product: CASSYGSLNTEAFF.

This clonotype was counted between two and nine times. The chain links TRBV7-9 to TRBJ2-3; D is possibly TRBD1 or TRBD2 (6 bases each). The CDR3 totals 14 residues. V gave up 3 bases and J gave up 4 bases, with 11 bases separating them. Germline CDR1 reads SEHNR; CDR2 reads FQNEAQ (reference sequence). The CDR3, as DNA: TGTGCCAGCAGCTTTTCCGGGGGCGCAGATACGCAGTATTTT. Residues: CASSFSGGADTQYF.

In this sample, this clonotype turned up many times. The rearrangement links TRBV18 to TRBJ2-5; the D is unclear. V was pared by 2 bases and J by 2 bases, with 9 bases between. The CDR3 is 14 residues long. Germline CDR1 and CDR2: KGHSH and LQKENI. The CDR3: CASSPDAWQETQYF. The CDR3 coding sequence is TGTGCCAGCTCACCAGACGCCTGGCAAGAGACCCAGTACTTC.